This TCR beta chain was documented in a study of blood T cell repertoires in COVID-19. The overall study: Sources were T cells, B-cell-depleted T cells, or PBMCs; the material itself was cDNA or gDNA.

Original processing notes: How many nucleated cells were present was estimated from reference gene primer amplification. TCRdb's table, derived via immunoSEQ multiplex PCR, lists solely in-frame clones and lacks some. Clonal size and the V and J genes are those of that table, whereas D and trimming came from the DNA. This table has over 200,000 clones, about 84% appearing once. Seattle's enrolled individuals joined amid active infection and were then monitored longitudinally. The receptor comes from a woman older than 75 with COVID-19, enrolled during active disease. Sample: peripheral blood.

The CDR3 here is CASSLVRDMNTEAFF. DNA for the CDR3: TGTGCCAGCAGCTTGGTCAGGGACATGAACACTGAAGCTTTCTTT. The chain carries TRBV5-4 and TRBJ1-1; the D gene is possibly TRBD1 (6 bases). The ends were cut back, 0 bases at V and 0 bases at J, with 9 bases in the middle. The germline gives CDR1 SGHNT, CDR2 YYREEE (reference sequence). The CDR3 runs to 15 residues.